Sequencing of this TCR beta chain was carried out in a study of blood T cell repertoires in COVID-19. At the level of the study: Both acute and convalescent COVID-19 samples were obtained from the United States, Italy and Spain. T cells, B-cell-depleted T cells, or PBMCs provided the cDNA or gDNA that served as material.

Study processing details: For nucleated cells, counts were estimated from reference gene primer amplification. Sequencing was performed with immunoSEQ multiplex PCR; in TCRdb, only in-frame clones are kept and a portion is missing. V and J calls and clone size are copied from that table; D and trimming were computed from the DNA. The profile shows about 130,000 clones, about 91% of them singletons. Trimming removed 3 bases at V and 8 bases at J, with 16 bases between. There are 14 residues in the CDR3. The germline V gene encodes CDR1 MDHEN and CDR2 SYDVKM. This chain links TRBV28 with TRBJ1-2; D possibly corresponds to TRBD1 (5 bases). The sequencing input was peripheral blood. This receptor was taken from a man aged 45-65 years with acute or convalescent COVID-19. The CDR3 here is CASSLSTAPTGYTF. In nucleotides, the CDR3 is TGTGCCAGCAGTTTGTCGACAGCCCCTACGGGCTACACCTTC.